The next 11 T cell receptor beta chains were all read from a single sample in a study of beta chain bispecific antibodies for T cell cancers. Findings of the study overall: After anti-TRBV12 rather than anti-CD19 exposure, TRBV12-3 made up 97% to 99% less of total TRBV signal. Most targeted TRBV signal came from the leukemia cell line cells, not normal T cells.

Each CDR3 protein is one row after TCRdb ran MiXCR on the 5' RACE reads. The table lists about 20,000 distinct CDR3 sequences, approximately 2% of them singletons. These receptors have no identified antigens. T cells were expanded from blood mononuclear cells for 3 to 4 days with anti-CD3 OKT3 or CD3/CD28 beads. Here the sequenced sample was healthy donor T cells cultured with leukemia cells, taken from a culture containing a bispecific antibody targeting TCR Vbeta12. All receptors come from a human donor in good health. Some clones in this sample may be carry-over from other donors' samples.

In its sample, this clonotype ranks as medium-sized. The genes are TRBV2 and TRBJ2-3; D remains ambiguous. CDR3 length equals 17 residues. Germline V CDR1 and CDR2: SNHLY, FYNNEI. V was trimmed by 4 bases and J by 1 base, leaving 18 bases between them. CDR3 sequence reads: CASSVGERALGTDTQYF. The CDR3, as DNA: TGTGCCAGCAGTGTTGGAGAGCGTGCTCTTGGCACAGATACGCAGTATTTT.

This clonotype was observed many times. This chain joins TRBV4-1 and TRBJ1-2; 9 bases align to TRBD1. This CDR3 is 15 amino acids long. The J segment lost 3 bases and the V segment lost 3 bases, leaving 5 bases of the junction unmatched. CDR1 MGHRA and CDR2 YSYEKL come from the germline V gene. CDR3: CASSQGTGPDYGYTF. The CDR3 region has the DNA TGCGCCAGCAGCCAGGGGACAGGGCCGGACTATGGCTACACCTTC.

At least ten counts were recorded for this clonotype. The rearrangement joins TRBV20-1 to TRBJ2-3, with D possibly TRBD1 on 5 matching bases. Trimming removed 3 bases at V and 2 bases at J, with 9 bases between. Germline V gene lookup returns CDR1 DFQATT and CDR2 SNEGSKA (reference sequence). This CDR3 is built from 13 residues. The CDR3 reads CSASYGATDTQYF. CDR3 bases: TGCAGTGCTAGTTATGGGGCCACAGATACGCAGTATTTT.

This clonotype was counted ten times or more. The genes are TRBV28 and TRBJ2-5; D remains unclear. CDR3 length: 13 amino acids. Trimming removed 2 bases at V and 3 bases at J, with 7 bases between. Germline assignment: CDR1 MDHEN and CDR2 SYDVKM. Here the CDR3 DNA reads TGTGCCAGCAGTTTAACAGAGAAAGAGACCCAGTACTTC. This encodes CASSLTEKETQYF. Together with reference TRBV28 and TRBJ2-5, the CDR3 gives the full variable domain: DVKVTQSSRYLVKRTGEKVFLECVQDMDHENMFWYRQDPGLGLRLIYFSYDVKMKEKGDIPEGYSVSREKKERFSLILESASTNQTSMYLCASSLTEKETQYFGPGTRLLVL.

This clonotype showed up many times. The chain links TRBV28 to TRBJ1-1, with 12 bases matching TRBD1. This CDR3 has 16 amino acids. Germline CDR1 MDHEN, CDR2 SYDVKM. J lost 5 bases, V lost 5 bases, and 9 bases had no gene match. CDR3 loop: CASSPGTGGWGTEAFF. CDR3 sequence (DNA): TGTGCCAGCAGTCCGGGGACAGGGGGCTGGGGGACTGAAGCTTTCTTT.

This clonotype was observed at least ten times. J is TRBJ2-3 and V is TRBV10-3; D could derive from TRBD1 or TRBD2 (5 bases each). The CDR3 consists of 11 residues. V lost 4 bases and J lost 6, with 5 bases in between. Germline V gene lookup returns CDR1 ENHRY and CDR2 SYGVKD. The CDR3 DNA is TGTGCCATCAGTGGGGGGGATACGCAGTATTTT. Translating gives CAISGGDTQYF.

This clonotype has at least ten counts. J is TRBJ1-2 and V is TRBV5-1; perhaps TRBD1 as D (5 bases). The CDR3 contains 14 residues. Trimming cost V 2 bases and J 3 bases, with 11 bases left between them. Germline CDR1 is SGHRS and CDR2 is YFSETQ. DNA for the CDR3: TGCGCCAGCAGCTTCGACGGGGGGTACTATGGCTACACCTTC. Translating gives CASSFDGGYYGYTF.

Many counts were recorded for this clonotype. This sequence joins TRBV6-1 and TRBJ2-5; the match to TRBD1 covers 12 bases. The CDR3 covers 16 residues. The germline CDR1 and CDR2 sequences are MNHNS and SASEGT. With 2 bases clipped from V and 5 bases from J, the junction kept 6 bases outside the gene matches. The CDR3 sequence is CASSEPGQGARETQYF. The DNA of the CDR3 is TGTGCCAGCAGTGAACCGGGACAGGGGGCGCGGGAGACCCAGTACTTC.

The rearrangement joins TRBV30 to TRBJ1-1, with no clear D. This CDR3 comprises 13 residues. Germline V CDR1 and CDR2: GTSNPN, SVGIG (reference sequence). Deletions cut 4 bases from V and 5 bases from J, with 14 bases between. The CDR3 DNA follows: TGTGCCTGGACCGGGCCCTATACGACTGAAGCTTTCTTT. As protein: CAWTGPYTTEAFF.

This clonotype was detected ten times or more. This chain connects TRBV20-1 to TRBJ1-2; D possibly corresponds to TRBD1 (6 bases). The ends were cut back, 3 bases at V and 8 bases at J, with 10 bases in the middle. The CDR3 totals 11 residues. Germline CDR1 and CDR2: DFQATT and SNEGSKA (reference sequence). The CDR3 spells CSARVGTGYTF. CDR3 nucleotide sequence: TGCAGTGCTAGGGTTGGGACAGGCTACACCTTC.

At least ten counts were recorded for this clonotype. V gene TRBV7-9 combines with J gene TRBJ2-6; D ambiguous. Germline V lookup: CDR1 SEHNR, CDR2 FQNEAQ (reference sequence). The length of the CDR3 is 14 residues. V dropped 3 bases and J dropped 1 base, with 4 bases sitting between them. CDR3 coding DNA: TGTGCCAGCAGCTTTCCATCTGGGGCCAACGTCCTGACTTTC. Protein: CASSFPSGANVLTF.